The source of this T cell receptor beta chain is a study of PD-L1 blockade in urothelial cancer. Turning to the study itself: About 90% of the roughly 30 patients were men who had bladder-origin urothelial cancer. Prior chemotherapy in patients spanned 0 to 3 regimens. The analyses of blood took place 3 weeks (second dose) and 6 weeks after treatment start.

Each PCR had synthetic TCR analog templates added to it as a spike-in. Generated by immunoSEQ multiplex PCR, the TCRdb table keeps only in-frame clones and is missing some. The sample includes tens of thousands of clones, roughly four fifths of them seen just once. The V end was cut by 0 bases, the J end by 1 base, with 10 bases between. Germline CDR1 is SGHRS and CDR2 is YFSETQ. The CDR3 loop spans 16 amino acids. This specimen was PBMCs, taken around atezolizumab (anti-PD-L1) treatment. The chain combines TRBV5-1 with TRBJ2-2; D is unresolved. This receptor was identified in a man in his 70s with urothelial cancer. CDR3 in amino acids: CASSLAGLENTGELFF. The CDR3 nucleotides read TGCGCCAGCAGCTTGGCAGGCCTGGAGAACACCGGGGAGCTGTTTTTT.